This TCR beta chain derives from a study of metastatic and nonmetastatic thyroid tumors (dated by TCRdb to about 2020). For the wider study: Repertoires were compared across peripheral blood and tumor or nodule tissue samples from malignant and benign thyroid patients. Study-wide findings and limitations: In both blood and tumor samples, malignant tumors were reported to have significantly higher TCR beta diversity than benign nodules.

The CDR3 runs 13 residues from the cysteine to the phenylalanine. Only CDR3 DNA is held: 39 bases, read in frame from base 1. V drops 7 bases and J drops 5 bases, leaving 16 bases in between. CDR1 and CDR2, per the germline V gene, are SGHRS and YFSETQ. This clone showed up many times. This receptor's antigen is unknown. A clone one base away is much larger, so this may be a read error. No treatment had been received by any patient before thyroid surgery. The study retrospectively analysed patient clinical samples collected from about 2012 to 2019 using T-cell receptor beta sequencing. The library came from PCR. The instrument was an Illumina HiSeq 4000. High-throughput sequencing was used to profile the CDR3 region of the TCR beta-chain in every patient. For the original study's pipeline: CDR3 differences across clinicopathological groups were used to build a classifier for discriminating distant-metastatic papillary thyroid cancer patients. Repertoire diversity was assessed with the Shannon index, and tumor-blood repertoire similarity with the Morisita-Horn index. TCRdb itself trimmed the public reads at Q25 with fastp, ran MiXCR and retained productive beta chains. TCRdb, rather than the study authors, made the V and J calls. For this sample the table gives around 20,000 clones, of which 10% to 15% were detected only once. The top ten constitute about 24% of the sample.

Material: blood. The V gene is TRBV5-1 and the J gene is TRBJ2-7; confidence is insufficient to name the D gene. The sequence came from a female donor with papillary thyroid cancer or a benign thyroid nodule (not recorded which). Some clones in this sample may be carry-over from other donors' samples. The CDR3 here reads CASVGIATHEQYF. The DNA sequence follows: TGCGCCAGCGTGGGTATAGCAACCCACGAGCAGTACTTC.